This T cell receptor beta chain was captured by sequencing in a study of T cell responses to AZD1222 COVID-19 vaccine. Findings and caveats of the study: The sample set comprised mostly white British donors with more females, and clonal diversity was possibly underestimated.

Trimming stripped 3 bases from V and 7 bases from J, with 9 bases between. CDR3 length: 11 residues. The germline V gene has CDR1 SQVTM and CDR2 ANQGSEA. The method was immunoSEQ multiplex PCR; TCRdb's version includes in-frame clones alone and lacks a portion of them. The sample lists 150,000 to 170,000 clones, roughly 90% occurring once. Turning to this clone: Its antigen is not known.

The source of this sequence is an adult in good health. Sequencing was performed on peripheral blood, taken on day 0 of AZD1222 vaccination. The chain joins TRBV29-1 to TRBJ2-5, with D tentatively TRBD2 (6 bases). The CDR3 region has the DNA TGCAGCGTTGATATCGGGGGGACCCAGTACTTC. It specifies CSVDIGGTQYF. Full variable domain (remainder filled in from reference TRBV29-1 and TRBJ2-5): SAVISQKPSRDICQRGTSLTIQCQVDSQVTMMFWYRQQPGQSLTLIATANQGSEATYESGFVIDKFPISRPNLTFSTLTVSNMSPEDSSIYLCSVDIGGTQYFGPGTRLLVL.